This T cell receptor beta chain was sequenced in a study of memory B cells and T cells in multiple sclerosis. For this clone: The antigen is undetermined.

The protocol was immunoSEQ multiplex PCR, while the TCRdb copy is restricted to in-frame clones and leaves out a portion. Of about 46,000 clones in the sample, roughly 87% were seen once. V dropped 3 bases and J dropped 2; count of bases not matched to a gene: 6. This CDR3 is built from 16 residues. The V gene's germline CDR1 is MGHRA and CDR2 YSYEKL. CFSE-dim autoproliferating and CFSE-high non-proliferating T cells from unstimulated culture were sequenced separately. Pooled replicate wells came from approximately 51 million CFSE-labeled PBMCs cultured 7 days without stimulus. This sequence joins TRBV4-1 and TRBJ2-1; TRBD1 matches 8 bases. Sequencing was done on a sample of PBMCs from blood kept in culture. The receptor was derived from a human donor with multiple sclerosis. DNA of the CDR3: TGCGCCAGCAGCCACCCCTCAGGGGGCGCCTACAATGAGCAGTTCTTC. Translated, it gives CASSHPSGGAYNEQFF.